This T cell receptor beta chain was obtained from a study of STAT5B mutations in CD4+ large granular lymphocyte leukemia. Whole-study findings and limits: Compared with healthy controls (2/35), patient top clones favored TRBV06 (8/27). CD4-sorted patient repertoires seemed more clonal than healthy CD4+ repertoires.

A remark on this clone: Its specificity is not known.

Produced via immunoSEQ multiplex PCR; TCRdb's table is partial and in-frame only. This table has roughly 30,000 clones, roughly 87% appearing once. The CDR3 loop spans 15 amino acids. Per germline, CDR1 SGHTA and CDR2 FQGNSA. The J segment lost 14 bases and the V segment lost 3 bases, leaving 9 bases of the junction unmatched. This receptor was obtained from a human donor in good health. The sequenced sample consisted of CD4+ T cells from blood buffy coats. The chain has TRBV7-2 and TRBJ1-6; 11 nucleotides align to TRBD1. The CDR3 sequence: CASSFVGQGAGSLHF. The CDR3 coding sequence is TGTGCCAGCAGCTTTGTCGGACAGGGGGCTGGATCCCTCCACTTT.